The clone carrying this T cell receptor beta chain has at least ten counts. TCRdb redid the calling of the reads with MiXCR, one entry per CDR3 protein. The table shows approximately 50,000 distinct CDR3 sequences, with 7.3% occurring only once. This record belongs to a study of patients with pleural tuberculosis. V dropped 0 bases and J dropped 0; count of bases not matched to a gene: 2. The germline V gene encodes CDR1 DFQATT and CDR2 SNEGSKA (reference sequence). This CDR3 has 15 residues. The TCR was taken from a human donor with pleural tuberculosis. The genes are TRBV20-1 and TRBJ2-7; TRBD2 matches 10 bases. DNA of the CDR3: TGCAGTGCTAGAGACGGGACTAGCGACTCCTACGAGCAGTACTTC. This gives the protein CSARDGTSDSYEQYF.